The clone carrying this TCR beta chain appeared a single time. Methods used by the authors: Amplifying reference gene primers gave estimates of nucleated cell counts. The method was immunoSEQ multiplex PCR; TCRdb's version includes in-frame clones alone and lacks a portion of them. The V and J calls and clone size were taken over from that table, and D and trimming were inferred from the DNA. Of roughly 200,000 clones listed, just under 90% are singletons. Looked up from germline, CDR1 is SGHAT and CDR2 is FQNNGV. The CDR3 length is 16 residues. J was trimmed by 6 bases and V by 1 base; bases with no gene match: 8. This record belongs to a study of blood T cell repertoires in COVID-19. Study overall: Specimens from acute and convalescent COVID-19 originated in the United States, Italy and Spain. In each case, the material was cDNA or gDNA derived from T cells, B-cell-depleted T cells, or PBMCs.

Cohort placement rested on clinical history that participants reported themselves. The origin of this receptor is a man aged 30 to 45 who had recovered from COVID-19. This chain links TRBV11-2 with TRBJ1-2; 10 bases fit TRBD1. The sequenced sample consisted of PBMCs or T cells enriched from blood (not recorded which). The CDR3 is CASSLVPTGGGDGYTF. The CDR3 bases are TGTGCCAGCAGCTTAGTCCCGACAGGGGGCGGGGATGGCTACACCTTC. Based on the CDR3 plus reference TRBV11-2 and TRBJ1-2, the full variable domain is EAGVAQSPRYKIIEKRQSVAFWCNPISGHATLYWYQQILGQGPKLLIQFQNNGVVDDSQLPKDRFSAERLKGVDSTLKIQPAKLEDSAVYLCASSLVPTGGGDGYTFGSGTRLTVV.